Shown below are 10 T cell receptor beta chains from a single sample sequenced in a study of post-analysis software for immune sequencing data. Study-level results: Controls showed lower frequencies than patients for roughly five TRBV segments, and TRBV5-6, TRBV5-1 and TRBV20-1 were among these.

cDNA libraries of TCR beta carried unique molecular identifiers. TCRdb recomputed calls from the PCR reads with MiXCR, one row per CDR3 protein. Of about 770,000 distinct CDR3 sequences in the sample, just over 45% were seen once. No antigen has been identified for these receptors. Sequenced input: blood. These receptors were taken from a girl aged 10-17 years with multiple sclerosis.

This clonotype has a handful of counts. The chain uses TRBV19 and TRBJ2-5; no firm D call. The germline CDR1 and CDR2 sequences are LNHDA and SQIVND (reference sequence). V was shortened by 5 bases and J by 2 bases, with 12 bases between the two germline ends. The CDR3 totals 14 residues. In DNA form, the CDR3 reads TGTGCCAGTAGTTATAACGGGCGTCAAGAGACCCAGTACTTC. Translating gives CASSYNGRQETQYF. Full variable domain (outside the CDR3, taken from reference TRBV19 and TRBJ2-5): DGGITQSPKYLFRKEGQNVTLSCEQNLNHDAMYWYRQDPGQGLRLIYYSQIVNDFQKGDIAEGYSVSREKKESFPLTVTSAQKNPTAFYLCASSYNGRQETQYFGPGTRLLVL.

V usage is TRBV9 and J usage is TRBJ2-5; 7 bases are shared with TRBD1. V shed 3 bases, J shed 3 bases, and the junction held 5 bases outside the gene matches. CDR1 and CDR2 from the germline V gene are SGDLS and YYNGEE. The CDR3 is 14 residues long. The CDR3 DNA reads as TGTGCCAGCAGCGCCTGGGACAGAGAAGAGACCCAGTACTTC. Its translation: CASSAWDREETQYF.

The chain is built from TRBV12-3 or TRBV12-4 and TRBJ1-2; D is unclear. The CDR3 is 16 amino acids. Trimming took off 7 bases at V and 8 bases at J, with 26 bases between the two ends. As DNA, the CDR3 is TGTGCCAGCACGCACTTAAACGGAAGGTTGCTTGGGGGCTACACCTTC. Protein sequence: CASTHLNGRLLGGYTF.

The V call is TRBV9, the J call TRBJ2-1; 7 nucleotides align to TRBD2. The CDR3 runs to 17 residues. After removal of 0 bases from V and 8 bases from J, the junction contained 14 bases not matched to a gene. Per the germline V gene, CDR1 is SGDLS and CDR2 is YYNGEE. The DNA for the CDR3 is TGTGCCAGCAGCGTAGTCCCTCCGAGCGGGAATAGGCATGAGCAGTTCTTC. Encoded protein: CASSVVPPSGNRHEQFF.

The J gene is TRBJ2-3, the V gene TRBV15, with D possibly being TRBD2 (6 bases). Trimming took 6 bases from V and 5 from J, leaving 6 bases between them. The germline V gene encodes CDR1 LNHNV and CDR2 YYDKDF (reference sequence). The CDR3 length is 11 residues. The CDR3 bases are TGTGCCACCAGGGGAGGAGATACGCAGTATTTT. Translation gives CATRGGDTQYF.

Comments on this clonotype: This could be a read error, since a much larger clone is one nucleotide away. In DNA form, the CDR3 reads TGCAGTGCTGGGTATCGCGACAGGGGGATCTTGAGCTCCTACAATGAGCAGTTCTTC. Its protein product is CSAGYRDRGILSSYNEQFF. This chain joins TRBV20-1 and TRBJ2-1; 9 bases align to TRBD1. CDR1 is DFQATT and CDR2 is SNEGSKA in the germline V gene (reference sequence). CDR3 size: 19 residues. V lost 5 bases to trimming and J lost 0 bases; unmatched junction nucleotides: 17.

The chain couples TRBV9 to TRBJ2-7; a possible D gene is TRBD1 (5 bases). Germline CDR1 reads SGDLS; CDR2 reads YYNGEE. V shed 0 bases and J shed 2 bases, with 9 bases lying between them. This CDR3 comprises 14 residues. The CDR3 nucleotides read TGTGCCAGCAGCGTAGCAGGGTACCCCTACGAGCAGTACTTC. Translation gives CASSVAGYPYEQYF.

V and J are TRBV27 and TRBJ1-2; the D is unclear. Germline lookup yields CDR1 MNHEY and CDR2 SMNVEV (reference sequence). This CDR3 is 10 amino acids long. With 7 bases removed from V and 8 bases from J, the gap between germline ends came to 8 bases. CDR3 sequence: CASKGGGYTF. The CDR3 DNA reads as TGTGCCAGCAAAGGAGGGGGCTACACCTTC.

CDR3 in DNA: TGCAGTGCTACCGGGACGTCCTCTGGGGCCAACGTCCTGACTTTC. Residues: CSATGTSSGANVLTF. The rearrangement uses TRBV20-1 and TRBJ2-6; D is possibly TRBD1 or TRBD2 (5 bases each). This CDR3 has 15 amino acids. Looked up from germline, CDR1 is DFQATT and CDR2 is SNEGSKA (reference sequence). The V end was cut by 4 bases, the J end by 0 bases, with 10 bases between.

The chain joins TRBV6-5 to TRBJ1-2; no clear D gene. Trimming took 0 bases from V and 4 from J, leaving 6 bases between them. Germline V gene data show CDR1 as MNHEY and CDR2 as SVGAGI. This CDR3 has 13 amino acids. For the CDR3, the DNA is TGTGCCAGCAGTTACTCGGCTAGCTATGGCTACACCTTC. Its protein product is CASSYSASYGYTF.